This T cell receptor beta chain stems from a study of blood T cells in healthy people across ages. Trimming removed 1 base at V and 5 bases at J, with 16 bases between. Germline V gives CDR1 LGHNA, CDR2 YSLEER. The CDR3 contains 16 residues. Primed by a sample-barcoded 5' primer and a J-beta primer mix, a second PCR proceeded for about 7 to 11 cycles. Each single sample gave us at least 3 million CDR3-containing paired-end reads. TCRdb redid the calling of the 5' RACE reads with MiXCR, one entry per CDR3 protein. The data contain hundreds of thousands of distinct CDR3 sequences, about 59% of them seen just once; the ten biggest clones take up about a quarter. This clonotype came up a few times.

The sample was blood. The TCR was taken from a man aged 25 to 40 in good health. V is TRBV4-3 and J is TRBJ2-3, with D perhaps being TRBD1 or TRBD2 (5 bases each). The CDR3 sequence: CASSQVSSLGVDTQYF. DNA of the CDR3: TGCGCCAGCAGCCAAGTGTCGAGCTTGGGGGTAGATACGCAGTATTTT.